Below are 6 T cell receptor beta chains sequenced from a single sample in a study of blood T cell repertoires in COVID-19. The table came from immunoSEQ multiplex PCR; TCRdb's copy has only in-frame clones and leaves some out. The table has under 250,000 clones, 84% seen once. The specimen sequenced was peripheral blood. The source of these receptors is a woman aged 40 to 50 who had recovered from COVID-19.

V is TRBV24-1 and J is TRBJ1-2; D remains ambiguous. Deletions cut 2 bases from V and 2 bases from J, with 8 bases between. CDR1 and CDR2 (germline): KGHDR, SFDVKD. The length of the CDR3 is 14 residues. CDR3 region: CATSDSTGNYGYTF. CDR3 coding DNA: TGTGCCACCAGTGATTCGACGGGGAACTATGGCTACACCTTC.

The chain employs TRBV28 and TRBJ2-7; D possibly corresponds to TRBD2 (6 bases). The V gene's germline CDR1 is MDHEN and CDR2 SYDVKM. The CDR3 totals 10 residues. The V and J ends lost 6 bases and 6 bases respectively, with 6 bases between them. The CDR3 region has the DNA TGTGCCAGCAGGGGGGGCGAGCAGTACTTC. This encodes CASRGGEQYF.

The rearrangement uses TRBV5-4 and TRBJ2-5; 10 bases match TRBD1. J lost 2 bases, V lost 0 bases, and 1 base had no gene match. The germline V gene encodes CDR1 SGHNT and CDR2 YYREEE (reference sequence). The CDR3 has 15 amino acids. The DNA of the CDR3 is TGTGCCAGCAGCTTGGTGGGACAGGGGCAAGAGACCCAGTACTTC. Translation gives CASSLVGQGQETQYF.

J is TRBJ1-4 and V is TRBV2; D perhaps matches TRBD1 (5 bases). Germline CDR1 and CDR2: SNHLY and FYNNEI. The CDR3 sequence is 14 residues long. Trimming cost V 2 bases and J 7 bases, with 11 bases left between them. CDR3 coding DNA: TGTGCCAGCAGTGAATTAGGGGAAGGTGAAAAACTGTTTTTT. Translation: CASSELGEGEKLFF.

The V gene is TRBV6-5, the J gene TRBJ1-3, with D uncertain. This CDR3 has 14 residues. CDR1 MNHEY and CDR2 SVGAGI come from the germline V gene. Trimming stripped 6 bases from V and 8 bases from J, with 17 bases between. The CDR3 protein is CASRVNLVGHTIYF. For the CDR3, the DNA is TGTGCCAGCAGGGTAAATCTCGTTGGGCACACCATATATTTT.

The chain uses TRBV5-1 and TRBJ1-6; TRBD1 matches at 7 bases. The trim removed 4 bases at V and 10 bases at J, leaving 14 bases unmatched. The CDR3 covers 16 residues. Germline V gene data show CDR1 as SGHRS and CDR2 as YFSETQ. The CDR3 is CASSPTVQGEGSPLHF. CDR3 bases: TGCGCCAGCAGCCCGACGGTCCAGGGGGAAGGCTCACCCCTCCACTTT.